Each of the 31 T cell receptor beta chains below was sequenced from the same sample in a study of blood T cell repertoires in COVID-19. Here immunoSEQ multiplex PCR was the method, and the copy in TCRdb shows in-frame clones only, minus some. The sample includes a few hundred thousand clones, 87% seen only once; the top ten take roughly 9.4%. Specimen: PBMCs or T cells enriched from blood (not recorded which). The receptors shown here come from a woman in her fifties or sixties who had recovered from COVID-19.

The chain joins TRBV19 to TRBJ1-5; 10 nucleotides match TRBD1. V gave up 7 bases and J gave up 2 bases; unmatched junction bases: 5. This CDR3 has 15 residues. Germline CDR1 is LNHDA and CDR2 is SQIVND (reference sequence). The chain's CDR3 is CASNTGTGGNQPQHF. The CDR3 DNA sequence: TGTGCCAGTAACACCGGGACAGGGGGCAATCAGCCCCAGCATTTT.

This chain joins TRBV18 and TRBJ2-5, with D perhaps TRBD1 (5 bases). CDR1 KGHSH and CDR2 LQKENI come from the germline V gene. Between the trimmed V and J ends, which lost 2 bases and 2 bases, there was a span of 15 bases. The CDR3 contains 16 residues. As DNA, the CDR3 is TGTGCCAGCTCACCAGTCGGAATAGGGGTTCAAGAGACCCAGTACTTC. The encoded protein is CASSPVGIGVQETQYF.

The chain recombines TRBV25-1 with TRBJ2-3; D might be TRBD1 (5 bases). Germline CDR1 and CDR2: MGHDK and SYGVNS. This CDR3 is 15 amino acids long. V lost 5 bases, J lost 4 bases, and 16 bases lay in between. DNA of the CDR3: TGTGCCAGCAGTACCACAAGGGGATCCTCAGATACGCAGTATTTT. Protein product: CASSTTRGSSDTQYF. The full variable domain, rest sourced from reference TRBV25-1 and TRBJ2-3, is EADIYQTPRYLVIGTGKKITLECSQTMGHDKMYWYQQDPGMELHLIHYSYGVNSTEKGDLSSESTVSRIRTEHFPLTLESARPSHTSQYLCASSTTRGSSDTQYFGPGTRLTVL.

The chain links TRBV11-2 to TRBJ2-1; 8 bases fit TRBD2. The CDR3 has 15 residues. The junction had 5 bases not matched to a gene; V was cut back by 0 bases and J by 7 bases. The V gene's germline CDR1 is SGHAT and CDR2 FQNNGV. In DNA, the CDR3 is TGTGCCAGCAGCTTAGATCTGCGACTAGCGAATGAGCAGTTCTTC. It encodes CASSLDLRLANEQFF.

DNA for the CDR3: TGTGCCAGTATCTCACTTACGGGGACAGGGCGCCCCCAGCCCCAGCATTTT. It yields the protein CASISLTGTGRPQPQHF. This chain joins TRBV19 and TRBJ1-5, with 9 bases fitting TRBD1. The CDR3 length is 17 residues. J lost 7 bases, V lost 7 bases, and 17 bases had no gene match. Germline V CDR1 and CDR2: LNHDA, SQIVND (reference sequence).

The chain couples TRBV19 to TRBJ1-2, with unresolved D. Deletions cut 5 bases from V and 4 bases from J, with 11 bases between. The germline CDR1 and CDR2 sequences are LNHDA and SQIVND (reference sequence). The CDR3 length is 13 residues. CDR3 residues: CASSSGGGYGYTF. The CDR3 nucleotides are TGTGCCAGTAGTTCCGGAGGAGGCTATGGCTACACCTTC.

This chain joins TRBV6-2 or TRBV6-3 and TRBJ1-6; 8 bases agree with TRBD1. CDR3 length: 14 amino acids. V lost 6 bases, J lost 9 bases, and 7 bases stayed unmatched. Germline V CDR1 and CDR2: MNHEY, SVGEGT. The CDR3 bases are TGTGCCAGCAGCCTTGGGACAGGAGGTTCACCCCTCCACTTT. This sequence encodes CASSLGTGGSPLHF.

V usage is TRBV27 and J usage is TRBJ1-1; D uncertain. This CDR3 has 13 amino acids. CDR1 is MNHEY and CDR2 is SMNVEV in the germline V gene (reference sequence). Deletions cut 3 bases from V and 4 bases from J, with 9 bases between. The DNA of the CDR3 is TGTGCCAGCAGTTTTGATTCGGTCACTGAAGCTTTCTTT. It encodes CASSFDSVTEAFF.

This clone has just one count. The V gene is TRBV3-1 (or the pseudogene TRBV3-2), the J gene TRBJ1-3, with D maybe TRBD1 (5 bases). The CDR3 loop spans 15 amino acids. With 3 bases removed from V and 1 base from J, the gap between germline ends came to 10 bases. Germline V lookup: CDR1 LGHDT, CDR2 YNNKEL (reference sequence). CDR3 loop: CASSHAGGSGNTIYF. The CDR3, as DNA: TGTGCCAGCAGCCACGCCGGGGGTTCTGGAAACACCATATATTTT.

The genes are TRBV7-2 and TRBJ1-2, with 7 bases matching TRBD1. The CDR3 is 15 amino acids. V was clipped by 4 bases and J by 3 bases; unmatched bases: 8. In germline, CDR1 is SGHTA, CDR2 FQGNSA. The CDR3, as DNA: TGTGCCAGCAGCTCCTCGTTAGGACAGGACTATGGCTACACCTTC. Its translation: CASSSSLGQDYGYTF. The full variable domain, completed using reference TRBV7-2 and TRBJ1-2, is GAGVSQSPSNKVTEKGKDVELRCDPISGHTALYWYRQSLGQGLEFLIYFQGNSAPDKSGLPSDRFSAERTGGSVSTLTIQRTQQEDSAVYLCASSSSLGQDYGYTFGSGTRLTVV.

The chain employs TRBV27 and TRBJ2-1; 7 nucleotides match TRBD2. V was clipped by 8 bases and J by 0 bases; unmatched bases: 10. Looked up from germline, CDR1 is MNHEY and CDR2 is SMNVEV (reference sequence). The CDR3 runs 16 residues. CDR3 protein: CASQKEAGYSYNEQFF. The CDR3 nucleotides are TGTGCCAGCCAAAAGGAAGCGGGGTACTCCTACAATGAGCAGTTCTTC.

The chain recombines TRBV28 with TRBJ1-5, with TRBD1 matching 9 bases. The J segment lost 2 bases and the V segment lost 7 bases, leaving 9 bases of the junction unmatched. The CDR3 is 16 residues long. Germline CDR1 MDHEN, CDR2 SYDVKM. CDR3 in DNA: TGTGCCAGCACCCCCGGGACAGGGAGTGGCAATCAGCCCCAGCATTTT. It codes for CASTPGTGSGNQPQHF.

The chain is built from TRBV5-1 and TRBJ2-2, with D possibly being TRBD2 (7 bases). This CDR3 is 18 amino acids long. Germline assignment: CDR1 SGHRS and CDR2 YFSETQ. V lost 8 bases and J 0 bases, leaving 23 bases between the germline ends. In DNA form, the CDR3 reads TGCGCCAGTCTGAGCACTCGGGGGGCCGCGTCGAACACCGGGGAGCTGTTTTTT. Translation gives CASLSTRGAASNTGELFF.

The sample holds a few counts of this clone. The CDR3 protein is CASSLRQGSNTGELFF. CDR3 in DNA: TGTGCCAGCAGCTTACGACAGGGGTCGAACACCGGGGAGCTGTTTTTT. The chain employs TRBV9 and TRBJ2-2; 8 nucleotides line up with TRBD1. Per germline, CDR1 SGDLS and CDR2 YYNGEE. The CDR3 runs to 16 residues. The J segment lost 0 bases and the V segment lost 4 bases, leaving 5 bases of the junction unmatched.

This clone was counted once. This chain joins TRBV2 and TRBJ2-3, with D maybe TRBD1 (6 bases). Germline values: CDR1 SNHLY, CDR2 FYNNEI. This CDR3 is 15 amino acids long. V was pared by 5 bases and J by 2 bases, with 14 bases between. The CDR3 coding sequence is TGTGCCAGCAGTACGGACAGCCTTCCCACAGATACGCAGTATTTT. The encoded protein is CASSTDSLPTDTQYF. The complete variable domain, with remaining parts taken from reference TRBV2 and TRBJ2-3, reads EPEVTQTPSHQVTQMGQEVILRCVPISNHLYFYWYRQILGQKVEFLVSFYNNEISEKSEIFDDQFSVERPDGSNFTLKIRSTKLEDSAMYFCASSTDSLPTDTQYFGPGTRLTVL.

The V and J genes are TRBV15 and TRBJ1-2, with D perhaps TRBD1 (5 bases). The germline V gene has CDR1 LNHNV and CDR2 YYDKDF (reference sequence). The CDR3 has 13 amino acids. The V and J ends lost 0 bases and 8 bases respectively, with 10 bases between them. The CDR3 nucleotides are TGTGCCACCAGCAGAGACTCAAAGGGGGGCTACACCTTC. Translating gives CATSRDSKGGYTF. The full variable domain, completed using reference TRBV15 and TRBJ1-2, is DAMVIQNPRYQVTQFGKPVTLSCSQTLNHNVMYWYQQKSSQAPKLLFHYYDKDFNNEADTPDNFQSRRPNTSFCFLDIRSPGLGDTAMYLCATSRDSKGGYTFGSGTRLTVV.

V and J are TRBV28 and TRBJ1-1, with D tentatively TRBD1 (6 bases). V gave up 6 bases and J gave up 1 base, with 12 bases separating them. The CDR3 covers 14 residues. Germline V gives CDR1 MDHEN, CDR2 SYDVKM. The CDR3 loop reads CASRSDRWNTEAFF. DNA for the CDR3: TGTGCCAGCAGGTCAGACAGGTGGAACACTGAAGCTTTCTTT.

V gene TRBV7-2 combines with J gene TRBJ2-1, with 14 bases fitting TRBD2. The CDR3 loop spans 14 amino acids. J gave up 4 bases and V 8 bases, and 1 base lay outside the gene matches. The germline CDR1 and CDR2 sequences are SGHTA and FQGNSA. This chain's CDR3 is CASGLAGGYNEQFF. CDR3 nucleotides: TGTGCCAGCGGACTAGCGGGGGGTTACAATGAGCAGTTCTTC.

CDR3 protein: CASSRGLAGGSTDTQYF. CDR3 coding DNA: TGTGCCAGCAGCCGCGGACTAGCGGGGGGTTCCACAGATACGCAGTATTTT. The chain links TRBV3-1 (or the pseudogene TRBV3-2) to TRBJ2-3; 14 nucleotides align to TRBD2. With 4 bases clipped from V and 2 bases from J, the junction kept 5 bases outside the gene matches. This CDR3 region has 17 residues. The germline V gene has CDR1 LGHDT and CDR2 YNNKEL (reference sequence).

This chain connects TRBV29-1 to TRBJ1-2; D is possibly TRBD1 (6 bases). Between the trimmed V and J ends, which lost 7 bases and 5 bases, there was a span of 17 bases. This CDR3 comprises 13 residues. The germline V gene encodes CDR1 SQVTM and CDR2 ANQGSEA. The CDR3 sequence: CSGSPQDSYGYTF. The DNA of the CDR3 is TGCAGCGGATCTCCCCAGGACAGTTATGGCTACACCTTC.

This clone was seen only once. The CDR3 loop reads CASSRDSVQPQHF. The CDR3, as DNA: TGTGCCAGTAGTAGAGACAGTGTGCAGCCCCAGCATTTT. This chain connects TRBV19 to TRBJ1-5, with D possibly matching TRBD1 (5 bases). CDR3 size: 13 residues. V gave up 4 bases and J gave up 7 bases, with 11 bases separating them. The V gene's germline CDR1 is LNHDA and CDR2 SQIVND (reference sequence). Full variable domain (rest looked up from reference TRBV19 and TRBJ1-5): DGGITQSPKYLFRKEGQNVTLSCEQNLNHDAMYWYRQDPGQGLRLIYYSQIVNDFQKGDIAEGYSVSREKKESFPLTVTSAQKNPTAFYLCASSRDSVQPQHFGDGTRLSIL.

CDR3 loop: CASERQGFNSPLHF. The CDR3 nucleotides are TGTGCCAGCGAACGACAGGGTTTCAATTCACCCCTCCACTTT. The chain employs TRBV2 and TRBJ1-6; 7 nucleotides align to TRBD1. The CDR3 sequence is 14 residues long. Germline values: CDR1 SNHLY, CDR2 FYNNEI. V was pared by 8 bases and J by 7 bases, with 8 bases of the junction left unmatched. Full variable domain (remainder filled in from reference TRBV2 and TRBJ1-6): EPEVTQTPSHQVTQMGQEVILRCVPISNHLYFYWYRQILGQKVEFLVSFYNNEISEKSEIFDDQFSVERPDGSNFTLKIRSTKLEDSAMYFCASERQGFNSPLHFGNGTRLTVT.

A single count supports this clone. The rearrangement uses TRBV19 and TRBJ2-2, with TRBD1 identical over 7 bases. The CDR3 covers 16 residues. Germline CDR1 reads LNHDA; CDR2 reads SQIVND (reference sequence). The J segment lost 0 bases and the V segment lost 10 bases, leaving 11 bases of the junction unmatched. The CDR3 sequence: CATKSHRGTNTGELFF. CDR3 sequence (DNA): TGTGCCACTAAAAGTCACAGGGGAACGAACACCGGGGAGCTGTTTTTT.

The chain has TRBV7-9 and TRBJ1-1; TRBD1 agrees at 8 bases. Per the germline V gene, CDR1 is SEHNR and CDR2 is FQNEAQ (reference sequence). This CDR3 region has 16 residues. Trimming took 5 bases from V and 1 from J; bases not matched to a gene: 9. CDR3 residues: CASSRGQGAGNTEAFF. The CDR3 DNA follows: TGTGCCAGCAGCCGCGGACAGGGCGCGGGGAACACTGAAGCTTTCTTT.

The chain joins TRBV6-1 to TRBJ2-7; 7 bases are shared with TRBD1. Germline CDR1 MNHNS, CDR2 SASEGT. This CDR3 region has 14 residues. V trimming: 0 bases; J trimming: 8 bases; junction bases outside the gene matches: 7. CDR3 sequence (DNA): TGTGCCAGCAGTGAAGCGAGACAGGGAAGTAAGCAGTACTTC. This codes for CASSEARQGSKQYF.

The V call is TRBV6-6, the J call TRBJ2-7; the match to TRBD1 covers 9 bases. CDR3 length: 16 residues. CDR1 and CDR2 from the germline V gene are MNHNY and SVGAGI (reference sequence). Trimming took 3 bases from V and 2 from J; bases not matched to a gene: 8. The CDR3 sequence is CASSYEPGQGPYEQYF. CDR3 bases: TGTGCCAGCAGTTATGAACCGGGACAGGGACCCTACGAGCAGTACTTC.

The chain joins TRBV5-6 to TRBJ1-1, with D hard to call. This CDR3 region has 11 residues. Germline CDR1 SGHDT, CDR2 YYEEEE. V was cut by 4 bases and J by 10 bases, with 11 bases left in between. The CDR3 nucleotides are TGTGCCAGCAGCGCGGGGAGAGGAGCTTTCTTT. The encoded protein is CASSAGRGAFF.

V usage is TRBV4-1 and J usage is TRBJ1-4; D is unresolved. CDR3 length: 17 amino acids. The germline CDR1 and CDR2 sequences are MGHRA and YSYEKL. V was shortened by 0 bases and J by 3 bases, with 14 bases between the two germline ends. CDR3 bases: TGCGCCAGCAGCCAAGACTCGGGGTTTGGGGCTAATGAAAAACTGTTTTTT. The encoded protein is CASSQDSGFGANEKLFF.

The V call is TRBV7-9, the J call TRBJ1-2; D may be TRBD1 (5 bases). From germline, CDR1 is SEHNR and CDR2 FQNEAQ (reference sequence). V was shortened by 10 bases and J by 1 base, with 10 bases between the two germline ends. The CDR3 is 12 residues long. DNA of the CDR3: TGTGCCACCTCGACAGTTAACTATGGCTACACCTTC. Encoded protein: CATSTVNYGYTF.

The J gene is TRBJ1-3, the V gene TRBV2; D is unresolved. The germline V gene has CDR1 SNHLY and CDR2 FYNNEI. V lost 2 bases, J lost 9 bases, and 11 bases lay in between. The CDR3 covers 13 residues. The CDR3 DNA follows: TGTGCCAGCAGTGAATCCAAGGAGAGCACCATATATTTT. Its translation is CASSESKESTIYF.

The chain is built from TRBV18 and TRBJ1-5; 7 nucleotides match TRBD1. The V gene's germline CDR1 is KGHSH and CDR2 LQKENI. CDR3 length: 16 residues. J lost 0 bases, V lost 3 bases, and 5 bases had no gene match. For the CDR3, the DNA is TGTGCCAGCTCACCGACGTCAGGGGGTAGCAATCAGCCCCAGCATTTT. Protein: CASSPTSGGSNQPQHF.